Following are 21 T cell receptor beta chains from one sample sequenced in a study of T-cell reconstitution after alpha-beta-depleted transplantation in children. Preparing the TCRbeta library involved the use of unique molecular identifiers. TCRdb used MiXCR to reprocess the PCR reads, holding one entry per CDR3 protein. The sample lists 380,000 or so distinct CDR3 sequences, about 14% occurring once. Here the sequenced sample was PBMCs, taken from the stem cell graft. These receptors all stem from a human donor who donated a stem cell graft to a child with Fanconi anemia.

This clonotype has just a few counts. The V gene is TRBV6-6, the J gene TRBJ1-2, with TRBD1 matching over 8 bases. Unmatched junction bases numbered 8, after V lost 6 bases and J lost 8 bases. CDR1 MNHNY and CDR2 SVGAGI come from the germline V gene (reference sequence). The CDR3 has 13 amino acids. The CDR3 protein is CASSSDRAVGYTF. The CDR3 DNA reads as TGTGCCAGCAGCTCGGACAGGGCGGTCGGCTACACCTTC.

V gene TRBV20-1 combines with J gene TRBJ2-7, with D possibly TRBD2 on 5 matching bases. The CDR3 loop spans 14 amino acids. The V end lost 1 base, the J end lost 2 bases, and 12 bases lay between the germline ends. Per germline, CDR1 DFQATT and CDR2 SNEGSKA (reference sequence). CDR3: CSARARTVTYEQYF. The CDR3 DNA follows: TGCAGTGCTAGAGCGCGGACTGTTACCTACGAGCAGTACTTC.

In this sample, this clonotype turned up many times. CDR3 in amino acids: CASSLGQNNEQYF. The CDR3 DNA follows: TGCGCCAGCAGCTTGGGACAGAACAACGAGCAGTACTTC. The chain combines TRBV5-1 with TRBJ2-7; the D gene is possibly TRBD1 (5 bases). The ends were cut back, 0 bases at V and 5 bases at J, with 9 bases in the middle. The length of the CDR3 is 13 residues. CDR1 and CDR2 (germline): SGHRS, YFSETQ.

This chain uses TRBV18 with TRBJ1-1; D is unresolved. Germline assignment: CDR1 KGHSH and CDR2 LQKENI. Trimming removed 1 base from V and 4 bases from J, with 10 bases in between. CDR3 length: 14 amino acids. CDR3 nucleotides: TGTGCCAGCTCACCACAATCAAAAGGCACTGAAGCTTTCTTT. It specifies CASSPQSKGTEAFF.

The rearrangement uses TRBV15 and TRBJ2-2, with 9 nucleotides matching TRBD1. The ends lost 6 bases at V and 7 bases at J; junction bases unmatched: 6. The CDR3 totals 14 residues. The germline V gene has CDR1 LNHNV and CDR2 YYDKDF (reference sequence). The CDR3 DNA sequence: TGTGCCACCAGAACAGGGGGCGCGATCGGGGAGCTGTTTTTT. The encoded protein is CATRTGGAIGELFF.

This clonotype was observed at least ten times. The CDR3 bases are TGTGCCATCAGTGAGTTCGGCACCTACGAGCAGTACTTC. Translation: CAISEFGTYEQYF. The genes are TRBV10-3 and TRBJ2-7, with D hard to call. Germline loops: CDR1 ENHRY, CDR2 SYGVKD. This CDR3 has 13 amino acids. V dropped 1 base and J dropped 2 bases, with 6 bases sitting between them.

The sample holds a few counts of this clonotype. The chain is built from TRBV20-1 and TRBJ2-5, with D maybe TRBD2 (6 bases). From germline, CDR1 is DFQATT and CDR2 SNEGSKA (reference sequence). Trimming removed 1 base at V and 2 bases at J, with 11 bases between. This CDR3 contains 14 residues. CDR3 region: CSARVGTLQETQYF. CDR3 nucleotide sequence: TGCAGTGCTAGAGTTGGGACTCTACAAGAGACCCAGTACTTC.

The DNA of the CDR3 is TGCGCCAGCAGTGGGCAGGGAGGGGCCAACGTCCTGACTTTC. Translation gives CASSGQGGANVLTF. This rearrangement joins TRBV10-2 to TRBJ2-6, with D possibly matching TRBD1 (5 bases). This CDR3 comprises 14 residues. V lost 4 bases and J lost 4, with 8 bases in between. Germline values: CDR1 WSHSY, CDR2 SAAADI.

The V and J genes are TRBV12-3 or TRBV12-4 and TRBJ2-1, with TRBD2 matching 14 bases. CDR3 length: 13 amino acids. After removal of 6 bases from V and 15 bases from J, the junction contained 7 bases not matched to a gene. The CDR3 loop is CASSPTSGGVPFF. CDR3 coding DNA: TGTGCCAGCAGCCCGACTAGCGGGGGGGTTCCGTTCTTC.

The rearrangement joins TRBV18 to TRBJ1-6; 8 bases match TRBD1. V trimming: 4 bases; J trimming: 7 bases; junction bases outside the gene matches: 3. Per the germline V gene, CDR1 is KGHSH and CDR2 is LQKENI. The CDR3 runs 14 residues. CDR3 bases: TGTGCCAGCTCACAAGACAGGGGCAATTCACCCCTCCACTTT. It specifies CASSQDRGNSPLHF.

This clonotype occurred a few times. The chain uses TRBV28 and TRBJ1-2; 7 nucleotides line up with TRBD1. This CDR3 spans 14 amino acids. J was trimmed by 5 bases and V by 6 bases; bases with no gene match: 9. Germline V CDR1 and CDR2: MDHEN, SYDVKM. The CDR3 DNA sequence: TGTGCCAGCAGAGCCGGGACAGACACTTATGGCTACACCTTC. It encodes CASRAGTDTYGYTF.

The rearrangement links TRBV9 to TRBJ2-7; D remains ambiguous. V lost 0 bases to trimming and J lost 2 bases, with 6 bases between them. This CDR3 spans 13 amino acids. Germline loops: CDR1 SGDLS, CDR2 YYNGEE. CDR3 region: CASSVVPTYEQYF. The CDR3 DNA sequence: TGTGCCAGCAGCGTAGTCCCCACCTACGAGCAGTACTTC.

The V call is TRBV12-3 or TRBV12-4, the J call TRBJ1-3, with D maybe TRBD1 (5 bases). Trimming stripped 4 bases from V and 4 bases from J, with 11 bases between. CDR3 length: 14 residues. DNA for the CDR3: TGTGCCAGCAGTTCATCGACAGAAGGAAACACCATATATTTT. Amino acids: CASSSSTEGNTIYF.

This chain uses TRBV6-1 with TRBJ1-6; no clear D. Trimming removed 1 base from V and 5 bases from J, with 15 bases in between. The CDR3 extends over 17 amino acids. Germline V gene sequence: CDR1 MNHNS, CDR2 SASEGT. CDR3 nucleotides: TGTGCCAGCAGTGAAGAAACTTACAGCCACAATAATTCACCCCTCCACTTT. Translation: CASSEETYSHNNSPLHF.

V and J are TRBV29-1 and TRBJ2-1; D unclear. CDR3 size: 12 residues. CDR1 SQVTM and CDR2 ANQGSEA come from the germline V gene. V gave up 5 bases and J gave up 2 bases, with 7 bases separating them. The CDR3 sequence: CSVFRAYNEQFF. CDR3 nucleotide sequence: TGCAGCGTTTTTCGTGCCTACAATGAGCAGTTCTTC.

In this sample, this clonotype turned up many times. The chain carries TRBV7-8 and TRBJ1-2; D remains ambiguous. Per germline, CDR1 SGHVS and CDR2 FQNEAQ. The CDR3 contains 15 residues. The V end was cut by 1 base, the J end by 0 bases, with 9 bases between. The CDR3 protein is CASSLEIGSNYGYTF. The CDR3 DNA reads as TGTGCCAGCAGCTTAGAGATAGGTTCTAACTATGGCTACACCTTC.

The V gene is TRBV20-1, the J gene TRBJ2-5, with a weak D call TRBD1 (5 bases). Between the trimmed V and J ends, which lost 5 bases and 5 bases, there was a span of 15 bases. This CDR3 contains 13 residues. Per the germline V gene, CDR1 is DFQATT and CDR2 is SNEGSKA (reference sequence). The CDR3 coding sequence is TGCAGTGCTCCCTTGGCCAGGGCTGAGACCCAGTACTTC. Encoded protein: CSAPLARAETQYF.

This clonotype was seen a handful of times. The rearrangement links TRBV12-3 or TRBV12-4 to TRBJ1-1; D is uncertain. V shed 6 bases and J shed 3 bases, with 20 bases lying between them. CDR3 length: 16 amino acids. The CDR3 sequence is CASSDSETPRDTEAFF. CDR3 DNA: TGTGCCAGCAGCGACTCTGAAACACCGAGGGACACTGAAGCTTTCTTT.

The chain links TRBV5-6 to TRBJ2-6, with 7 bases identical to TRBD1. V was clipped by 1 base and J by 3 bases; unmatched bases: 1. The CDR3 runs 15 residues. Per germline, CDR1 SGHDT and CDR2 YYEEEE. This CDR3 reads CASSLRGRGANVLTF. The CDR3 nucleotides are TGTGCCAGCAGCTTGAGGGGGCGTGGGGCCAACGTCCTGACTTTC.

This clonotype was seen a few times. The chain couples TRBV10-3 to TRBJ2-7; tentatively, D is TRBD1 or TRBD2 (5 bases each). This CDR3 comprises 14 residues. CDR1 is ENHRY, CDR2 SYGVKD, per germline. The V end lost 10 bases, the J end lost 2 bases, and 18 bases lay between the germline ends. In DNA, the CDR3 is TGTGCCACCTCGACAGCGCGAGGGGCCTACGAGCAGTACTTC. Translated: CATSTARGAYEQYF.

The V and J genes are TRBV11-1 and TRBJ1-1; 9 nucleotides match TRBD1. Germline assignment: CDR1 SGHAT and CDR2 FQDESV (reference sequence). V lost 4 bases to trimming and J lost 7 bases; unmatched junction nucleotides: 10. CDR3 length: 15 residues. The CDR3 bases are TGTGCCAGCAGCTCTCCCTTAGGACAGGGGATTGAAGCTTTCTTT. This codes for CASSSPLGQGIEAFF.